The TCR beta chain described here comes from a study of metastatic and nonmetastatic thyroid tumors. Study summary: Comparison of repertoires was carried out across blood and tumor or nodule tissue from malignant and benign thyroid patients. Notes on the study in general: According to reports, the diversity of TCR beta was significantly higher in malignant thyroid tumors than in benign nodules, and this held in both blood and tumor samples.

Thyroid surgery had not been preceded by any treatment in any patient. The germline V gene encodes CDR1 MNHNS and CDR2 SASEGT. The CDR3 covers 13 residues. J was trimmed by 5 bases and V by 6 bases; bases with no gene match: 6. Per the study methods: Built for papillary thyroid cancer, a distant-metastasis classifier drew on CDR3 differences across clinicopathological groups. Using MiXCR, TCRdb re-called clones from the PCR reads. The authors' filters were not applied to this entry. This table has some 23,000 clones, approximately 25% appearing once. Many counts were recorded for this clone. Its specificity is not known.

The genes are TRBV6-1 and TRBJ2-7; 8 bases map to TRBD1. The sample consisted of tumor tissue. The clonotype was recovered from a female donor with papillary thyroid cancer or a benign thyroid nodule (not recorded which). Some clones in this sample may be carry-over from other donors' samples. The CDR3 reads CASSRQGLNEQYF. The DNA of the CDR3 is TGTGCCAGCAGCCGACAGGGGTTGAACGAGCAGTACTTC.